The 7 T cell receptor beta chains presented below share a single source sample, sequenced in a study of response to subunit inactivated influenza vaccine. TCRdb reanalysed the RT-PCR reads using MiXCR and keeps one entry per CDR3 protein. The sample has about 520,000 distinct CDR3 sequences, around 25% seen once; the top ten hold over 1.5%. The sample consisted of CD4+ T cells sorted from PBMCs, taken 4 to 6 days after vaccination. These receptors were collected from a man between 50 and 59 years old who received an inactivated influenza vaccine.

V usage is TRBV5-4 and J usage is TRBJ2-1; D is unresolved. The CDR3 length is 12 residues. The germline V gene has CDR1 SGHNT and CDR2 YYREEE (reference sequence). Trimming removed 4 bases from V and 9 bases from J, with 11 bases in between. The CDR3: CASSLHSAEQFF. The CDR3 nucleotides are TGTGCCAGCAGCCTCCACAGCGCTGAGCAGTTCTTC. The full variable domain, rest sourced from reference TRBV5-4 and TRBJ2-1, is ETGVTQSPTHLIKTRGQQVTLRCSSQSGHNTVSWYQQALGQGPQFIFQYYREEENGRGNFPPRFSGLQFPNYSSELNVNALELDDSALYLCASSLHSAEQFFGPGTRLTVL.

This chain joins TRBV7-2 and TRBJ1-5; D might be TRBD1 (6 bases). The germline V gene encodes CDR1 SGHTA and CDR2 FQGNSA. The CDR3 length is 17 residues. The V end was cut by 2 bases, the J end by 1 base, with 15 bases between. CDR3 region: CASSLRLGGQSNQPQHF. CDR3 nucleotide sequence: TGTGCCAGCAGCTTACGTTTGGGAGGACAGAGCAATCAGCCCCAGCATTTT.

This clonotype was detected a few times. The CDR3 DNA reads as TGCGCCAGCAGCCCCCAATTGTGGCAGATAGCCACCCAGTACTTC. This codes for CASSPQLWQIATQYF. V gene TRBV4-3 combines with J gene TRBJ2-5; D ambiguous. This CDR3 is built from 15 residues. Germline CDR1 and CDR2: LGHNA and YSLEER. V lost 4 bases to trimming and J lost 8 bases, with 20 bases between them.

V usage is TRBV5-1 and J usage is TRBJ1-3; tentatively, D is TRBD1 (5 bases). Trimming removed 3 bases at V and 0 bases at J, with 10 bases between. The CDR3 extends over 15 amino acids. CDR1 SGHRS and CDR2 YFSETQ come from the germline V gene. The CDR3 loop reads CASSSGTDSGNTIYF. In DNA form, the CDR3 reads TGCGCCAGCAGCTCGGGGACGGACTCTGGAAACACCATATATTTT.

The CDR3 protein is CASSQETGTGIYEQYF. The CDR3 coding sequence is TGTGCCAGCAGCCAAGAAACTGGGACAGGGATTTACGAGCAGTACTTC. The chain is built from TRBV3-1 and TRBJ2-7; TRBD1 aligns across 9 bases. The germline gives CDR1 LGHDT, CDR2 YNNKEL (reference sequence). The CDR3 covers 16 residues. V lost 0 bases, J lost 4 bases, and 7 bases stayed unmatched.

This clonotype was seen repeatedly, ten times or more. This sequence joins TRBV27 and TRBJ1-1, with unresolved D. Germline CDR1 reads MNHEY; CDR2 reads SMNVEV (reference sequence). V lost 0 bases, J lost 11 bases, and 13 bases lay in between. This CDR3 has 13 amino acids. CDR3 nucleotide sequence: TGTGCCAGCAGTTTATCGTTCGGGTCGGTGGCTTTCTTT. This encodes CASSLSFGSVAFF.

A few counts support this clonotype. V is TRBV20-1 and J is TRBJ2-1, with TRBD2 identical over 7 bases. Germline CDR1 DFQATT, CDR2 SNEGSKA (reference sequence). With 1 base clipped from V and 1 base from J, the junction kept 7 bases outside the gene matches. The CDR3 covers 16 residues. The CDR3 DNA reads TGCAGTGCTAGAGTGAGGGAGGGAAAGTCCTACAATGAGCAGTTCTTC. It is translated as CSARVREGKSYNEQFF.